These 5 T cell receptor beta chains share one sample of origin, sequenced in a study of Ad26.COV2.S vaccination and SARS-CoV-2 variants (dated by TCRdb to 2020 to 2022). According to the study, the label for this sample's treatment or condition signals: some 20 received Ad26.COV2.S at low or high dose, single or two shots; 5 received placebo; per-sample allocation not given. For vaccine and placebo recipients, the sequenced repertoires came from samples collected on day 63 after the first injection. Library preparation was by the immunoSEQ multiplex PCR assay. TCRdb re-hosts the immuneACCESS table, in-frame sequences only. Its copies lack some clones; in the studies checked, an unresolved V gene accounts for under half of them, and the cause for the rest is not known. This sample holds some 390,000 clones; 75% to 90% were observed only once. The ten biggest clones cover more than 3% of the sample.

The sample in question was peripheral blood, obtained in a trial of Ad26.COV2.S vaccine versus placebo. The receptor source for this set is a person aged 18-65 years who received the Ad26.COV2.S COVID-19 vaccine or a placebo.

This chain uses TRBV5-5 with TRBJ2-7, with unresolved D. Germline V gene sequence: CDR1 SGHKS, CDR2 YYEKEE (reference sequence). This CDR3 is 13 amino acids long. Trimming removed 1 base at V and 5 bases at J, with 10 bases between. Written as DNA, the CDR3 is TGTGCCAGCAGCTTGTCAACCGGAAACGAGCAGTACTTC. Its protein product is CASSLSTGNEQYF.

This rearrangement joins TRBV27 to TRBJ2-1, with 11 bases that match TRBD1. Germline V gene sequence: CDR1 MNHEY, CDR2 SMNVEV (reference sequence). The trim removed 2 bases at V and 4 bases at J, leaving 1 base unmatched. The CDR3 is made up of 15 amino acids. The CDR3 DNA reads TGTGCCAGCAGTTTAGGGACAGGGGGATACAATGAGCAGTTCTTC. This translates into CASSLGTGGYNEQFF.

The chain has TRBV14 and TRBJ2-1; D remains unclear. The CDR3 contains 14 residues. The germline CDR1 and CDR2 sequences are SGHDN and FVKESK. V was shortened by 0 bases and J by 8 bases, with 11 bases between the two germline ends. The CDR3 here is CASSQEWGTDEQFF. CDR3 DNA: TGTGCCAGCAGCCAAGAGTGGGGAACTGATGAGCAGTTCTTC.

The chain combines TRBV5-6 with TRBJ1-6; 7 nucleotides match TRBD1. CDR1 is SGHDT and CDR2 is YYEEEE in the germline V gene. CDR3 length: 15 residues. V was clipped by 3 bases and J by 10 bases; unmatched bases: 10. The CDR3 loop reads CASSWTGTEDSPLHF. The CDR3 DNA is TGTGCCAGCAGCTGGACCGGGACAGAGGACTCACCCCTCCACTTT.

The rearrangement joins TRBV11-2 to TRBJ1-1; TRBD1 agrees at 7 bases. CDR3 size: 14 residues. With V trimmed by 6 bases and J by 4 bases, 8 bases remained unmatched. The V gene's germline CDR1 is SGHAT and CDR2 FQNNGV. DNA for the CDR3: TGTGCCAGCAGTTACCAGGGGGGGATCACTGAAGCTTTCTTT. Encoded protein: CASSYQGGITEAFF.